This TCR beta chain was captured by sequencing in a study of CD8+ T cells in alopecia areata. Study in general: Treated individuals took tofacitinib by mouth, 5 to 10 mg twice daily. Tofacitinib lasted 6 to 18 months, then 6 months off drug.

Isolated RNA was reverse transcribed into cDNA used as the sequencing template. Libraries were prepared by immunoSEQ multiplex PCR; TCRdb keeps only in-frame clonotypes and omits some of them. The data hold about 11,000 clones, with under 65% observed a single time. Alopecia areata patients provided lesional scalp punch biopsies and peripheral blood. This TCR was recovered from a human donor with alopecia areata. Sequences were obtained from skin.

In DNA, the CDR3 is TGTGCCAGCAGTTTTGACCCACGGGGAGGCTACGAGCAGTACTTC. Its protein product is CASSFDPRGGYEQYF. The V and J genes are TRBV6-1 and TRBJ2-7, with D maybe TRBD2 (6 bases). The V gene's germline CDR1 is MNHNS and CDR2 SASEGT. This CDR3 is built from 15 residues. V lost 5 bases and J 3 bases, leaving 17 bases between the germline ends.